The 25 T cell receptor beta chains below were found in one sample sequenced in a study of blood T cells in healthy people across ages. A second PCR, run for about 7 to 11 cycles, used a sample-barcoded 5' primer plus a J-beta primer mix. MiXCR, run by TCRdb on the 5' RACE reads, gives a single entry per CDR3 protein. The data hold over 1,200,000 distinct CDR3 sequences, with around 55% observed a single time. Sequenced input: blood. The source of these receptors is a young man in good health.

The chain combines TRBV5-6 with TRBJ2-5; D is unclear. Germline CDR1 reads SGHDT; CDR2 reads YYEEEE. Trimming left V 4 bases short and J 5 bases short, with 18 bases between. The CDR3 is made up of 15 amino acids. The CDR3 DNA is TGTGCCAGCAGCCGACCAGTTACTCTGGGGGAGACCCAGTACTTC. It codes for CASSRPVTLGETQYF.

This clonotype turned up a few times. CDR3 sequence reads: CASSDSRGPNGYTF. The CDR3 DNA sequence: TGTGCCAGCAGCGACAGCAGGGGGCCTAATGGCTACACCTTC. The rearrangement links TRBV7-2 to TRBJ1-2; 8 bases are a match to TRBD1. Trimming removed 5 bases from V and 6 bases from J; junction bases left unmatched: 8. Germline V lookup: CDR1 SGHTA, CDR2 FQGNSA. The CDR3 consists of 14 residues.

This clonotype has a handful of counts. The gene calls are TRBV10-3 and TRBJ2-7, with 7 bases matching TRBD1. The CDR3 consists of 14 residues. V lost 6 bases to trimming and J lost 3 bases; unmatched junction nucleotides: 8. CDR1 and CDR2 from the germline V gene are ENHRY and SYGVKD. In nucleotides, the CDR3 is TGTGCCATCAGCGAACAGGGGAGCTTCTACGAGCAGTACTTC. It specifies CAISEQGSFYEQYF.

The chain is built from TRBV29-1 and TRBJ2-7, with D maybe TRBD2 (6 bases). Looked up from germline, CDR1 is SQVTM and CDR2 is ANQGSEA. The CDR3 loop spans 14 amino acids. V shed 6 bases and J shed 6 bases, with 21 bases lying between them. In nucleotides, the CDR3 is TGCAGCGTCCGGCCCACCGGGGGTACGGGCGAGCAGTACTTC. This codes for CSVRPTGGTGEQYF.

The V and J genes are TRBV27 and TRBJ1-5; D may be TRBD1 (5 bases). CDR1 is MNHEY and CDR2 is SMNVEV in the germline V gene (reference sequence). The CDR3 spans 14 residues. V was pared by 6 bases and J by 3 bases, with 12 bases between. The CDR3: CASSDSGDNQPQHF. In nucleotides, the CDR3 is TGTGCCAGCAGCGACAGCGGGGACAATCAGCCCCAGCATTTT.

This clonotype appeared a few times. V usage is TRBV12-3 or TRBV12-4 and J usage is TRBJ2-7; no clear D gene. The V and J ends lost 3 bases and 3 bases respectively, with 12 bases between them. The CDR3 spans 14 residues. The CDR3 loop is CASSFTENGYEQYF. CDR3 nucleotides: TGTGCCAGCAGTTTTACCGAAAACGGCTACGAGCAGTACTTC.

This chain connects TRBV6-2 or TRBV6-3 to TRBJ2-5, with D perhaps TRBD1 (6 bases). The assigned J gene may be wrong: the sequence end matches TRBJ2-7 better. This CDR3 spans 12 amino acids. CDR1 is MNHEY, CDR2 SVGEGT, per germline. CDR3 protein: CASNTGMIEQYF. CDR3 nucleotide sequence: TGTGCCAGCAACACAGGGATGATCGAGCAGTACTTC.

This clonotype occurred many times. DNA of the CDR3: TGTGCCAGCAGTTTGGGAGGCGACCCCTACGAGCAGTACTTC. It codes for CASSLGGDPYEQYF. The chain employs TRBV28 and TRBJ2-7, with D possibly matching TRBD2 (6 bases). The CDR3 is 14 residues long. Per germline, CDR1 MDHEN and CDR2 SYDVKM. The V end lost 3 bases, the J end lost 2 bases, and 11 bases lay between the germline ends.

J is TRBJ1-5 and V is TRBV20-1; 7 nucleotides align to TRBD1. Per the germline V gene, CDR1 is DFQATT and CDR2 is SNEGSKA (reference sequence). The CDR3 loop spans 16 amino acids. V lost 1 base to trimming and J lost 5 bases; unmatched junction nucleotides: 11. CDR3 sequence reads: CSARGDSPLGDQPQHF. CDR3 DNA: TGCAGTGCTAGAGGGGACAGCCCCCTGGGGGATCAGCCCCAGCATTTT.

The chain joins TRBV2 to TRBJ1-5; weak D call: TRBD1 (6 bases). The V end was cut by 1 base, the J end by 4 bases, with 17 bases between. This CDR3 comprises 17 residues. Germline CDR1 SNHLY, CDR2 FYNNEI. The CDR3 sequence is CASSEGWANRVNQPQHF. The CDR3 DNA reads as TGTGCCAGCAGTGAAGGGTGGGCCAACAGGGTTAATCAGCCCCAGCATTTT. Complete variable domain (other parts from reference TRBV2 and TRBJ1-5): EPEVTQTPSHQVTQMGQEVILRCVPISNHLYFYWYRQILGQKVEFLVSFYNNEISEKSEIFDDQFSVERPDGSNFTLKIRSTKLEDSAMYFCASSEGWANRVNQPQHFGDGTRLSIL.

The chain combines TRBV28 with TRBJ1-6; no clear D. Trimming stripped 4 bases from V and 1 base from J, with 17 bases between. The CDR3 contains 18 residues. The germline V gene has CDR1 MDHEN and CDR2 SYDVKM. CDR3 sequence (DNA): TGTGCCAGCAGTTCCCCTAGGCGGGTGGGTTCCTATAATTCACCCCTCCACTTT. It yields the protein CASSSPRRVGSYNSPLHF.

This rearrangement joins TRBV20-1 to TRBJ1-1, with 8 bases identical to TRBD1. The CDR3 extends over 14 amino acids. CDR1 and CDR2 from the germline V gene are DFQATT and SNEGSKA (reference sequence). J lost 4 bases, V lost 1 base, and 5 bases had no gene match. The CDR3 DNA follows: TGCAGTGCTAGAGTTACGGACAGGGTCACTGAAGCTTTCTTT. Translating it yields CSARVTDRVTEAFF.

CDR3 nucleotides: TGTGCCAGCTCGGCGGTTGGGGGGAGACCCAACACCGGGGAGCTGTTTTTT. Translated, it gives CASSAVGGRPNTGELFF. The chain employs TRBV7-9 and TRBJ2-2; D might be TRBD2 (6 bases). This CDR3 contains 17 residues. Between the trimmed V and J ends, which lost 8 bases and 2 bases, there was a span of 21 bases. Germline CDR1 reads SEHNR; CDR2 reads FQNEAQ (reference sequence).

This chain's CDR3 is CASSPQRAGANVLTF. The DNA of the CDR3 is TGCGCCAGCAGCCCCCAGCGCGCTGGGGCCAACGTCCTGACTTTC. The J gene is TRBJ2-6, the V gene TRBV5-1; no clear D. Looked up from germline, CDR1 is SGHRS and CDR2 is YFSETQ. CDR3 length: 15 residues. The V and J ends lost 4 bases and 2 bases respectively, with 10 bases between them. Full variable domain (rest looked up from reference TRBV5-1 and TRBJ2-6): KAGVTQTPRYLIKTRGQQVTLSCSPISGHRSVSWYQQTPGQGLQFLFEYFSETQRNKGNFPGRFSGRQFSNSRSEMNVSTLELGDSALYLCASSPQRAGANVLTFGAGSRLTVL.

This clonotype was seen a single time. The chain is built from TRBV11-2 and TRBJ2-2; a possible D gene is TRBD1 (6 bases). Germline CDR1 reads SGHAT; CDR2 reads FQNNGV. The CDR3 has 14 residues. V was cut by 5 bases and J by 6 bases, with 13 bases left in between. The CDR3 reads CASSTRQVAGELFF. CDR3 nucleotides: TGTGCCAGCAGCACCCGACAGGTAGCCGGGGAGCTGTTTTTT. The full variable domain, its missing parts supplied by reference TRBV11-2 and TRBJ2-2, is EAGVAQSPRYKIIEKRQSVAFWCNPISGHATLYWYQQILGQGPKLLIQFQNNGVVDDSQLPKDRFSAERLKGVDSTLKIQPAKLEDSAVYLCASSTRQVAGELFFGEGSRLTVL.

Details on this clonotype: The junction and the germline gene differ at one end; a read error may be behind it. CDR3 loop: CASSYPSGTGGSGANVLTF. The DNA of the CDR3 is TGTGCCAGTAGTTACCCATCCGGGACAGGGGGTTCTGGGGCCAACGTCCTGACTTTC. The chain is built from TRBV6-2 or TRBV6-3 and TRBJ2-6; 11 bases map to TRBD1. CDR1 is MNHEY and CDR2 is SVGEGT in the germline V gene. CDR3 length: 19 residues.

The CDR3 spells CASILSGDNQPQHF. CDR3 bases: TGTGCCAGCATTTTATCGGGGGATAATCAGCCCCAGCATTTT. The chain carries TRBV6-2 or TRBV6-3 and TRBJ1-5; D might be TRBD1 (5 bases). Per germline, CDR1 MNHEY and CDR2 SVGEGT. V lost 7 bases and J lost 4, with 14 bases in between. This CDR3 has 14 amino acids.

As to this clonotype: The junction shows a germline mismatch at one end, possibly a read error. V is TRBV4-1 and J is TRBJ1-1, with 7 bases that match TRBD1. CDR3 length: 11 amino acids. Looked up from germline, CDR1 is MGHRA and CDR2 is YSYEKL. CDR3 sequence (DNA): TGCGCCGGCAGCCACACAGGGGAGGCTTTCTTT. It encodes CAGSHTGEAFF.

This clonotype was detected a few times. This chain uses TRBV27 with TRBJ2-3; D is undetermined. Trimming shortened V by 0 bases and J by 0 bases, and 7 bases separated the two germline ends. Germline V lookup: CDR1 MNHEY, CDR2 SMNVEV (reference sequence). CDR3 length: 15 amino acids. In DNA, the CDR3 is TGTGCCAGCAGTTTATCGGGTCACAGCACAGATACGCAGTATTTT. It specifies CASSLSGHSTDTQYF.

The genes are TRBV6-5 and TRBJ1-1; D is unresolved. Germline assignment: CDR1 MNHEY and CDR2 SVGAGI. This CDR3 has 13 residues. V lost 6 bases and J 0 bases, leaving 8 bases between the germline ends. In DNA, the CDR3 is TGTGCCAGCAGCTGGAACATGAACACTGAAGCTTTCTTT. Its translation: CASSWNMNTEAFF.

This chain links TRBV5-1 with TRBJ2-1; D is unclear. The length of the CDR3 is 17 residues. Germline-derived CDR1 and CDR2 are SGHRS and YFSETQ. Trimming left V 0 bases short and J 0 bases short, with 13 bases between. The DNA for the CDR3 is TGCGCCAGCAGCTTGGCAGTTGTCTCCCGCTCCTACAATGAGCAGTTCTTC. Its protein is CASSLAVVSRSYNEQFF.

The chain couples TRBV24-1 to TRBJ2-4; 10 nucleotides align to TRBD1. The better agreement between TRBJ2-7 and the DNA end casts doubt on the J call. CDR1 and CDR2 (germline): KGHDR, SFDVKD. CDR3 length equals 16 residues. CDR3 in amino acids: CATSGVPGQGKYEQYF. The CDR3 coding sequence is TGTGCCACCAGTGGGGTACCGGGACAGGGGAAATACGAGCAGTACTTC.

This clonotype was counted between two and nine times. The chain employs TRBV9 and TRBJ1-2, with 8 bases fitting TRBD1. The CDR3 runs 14 residues. Unmatched junction bases numbered 10, after V lost 4 bases and J lost 8 bases. Germline V gene data show CDR1 as SGDLS and CDR2 as YYNGEE. CDR3 in DNA: TGTGCCAGCAGCCTCAACCAGGGGGCTTGGGGCTACACCTTC. Translation gives CASSLNQGAWGYTF.

This clonotype appeared once. This chain links TRBV18 with TRBJ1-2, with D possibly matching TRBD1 (5 bases). This CDR3 comprises 14 residues. The V end was cut by 4 bases, the J end by 3 bases, with 12 bases between. Per germline, CDR1 KGHSH and CDR2 LQKENI. CDR3: CASSRSQGDYGYTF. The CDR3 region has the DNA TGTGCCAGCTCACGGTCCCAGGGAGACTATGGCTACACCTTC. Full variable domain (outside the CDR3, taken from reference TRBV18 and TRBJ1-2): NAGVMQNPRHLVRRRGQEARLRCSPMKGHSHVYWYRQLPEEGLKFMVYLQKENIIDESGMPKERFSAEFPKEGPSILRIQQVVRGDSAAYFCASSRSQGDYGYTFGSGTRLTVV.

This clonotype was recorded only once. V and J are TRBV7-9 and TRBJ1-3, with D possibly matching TRBD1 (5 bases). The CDR3 contains 17 residues. Germline CDR1 and CDR2: SEHNR and FQNEAQ (reference sequence). Trimming took off 0 bases at V and 2 bases at J, with 14 bases between the two ends. In DNA, the CDR3 is TGTGCCAGCAGCTTAGCGCATTTGGGGGACGCTGGAAACACCATATATTTT. It codes for CASSLAHLGDAGNTIYF. Using reference TRBV7-9 and TRBJ1-3 for the parts outside the CDR3, the full variable domain is DTGVSQNPRHKITKRGQNVTFRCDPISEHNRLYWYRQTLGQGPEFLTYFQNEAQLEKSRLLSDRFSAERPKGSFSTLEIQRTEQGDSAMYLCASSLAHLGDAGNTIYFGEGSWLTVV.